The table lists the clone carrying this TCR beta chain with a count of one. Its antigen is not known. The record originates from a study of somatic mutations in cytotoxic T cells in rheumatoid arthritis. The CDR3 sequence is 12 residues long. Germline CDR1 is SEHNR and CDR2 is FQNEAQ (reference sequence). Trimming shortened V by 8 bases and J by 9 bases, and 15 bases separated the two germline ends. The repertoire was sequenced with immunoSEQ multiplex PCR; TCRdb's copy has only in-frame clones and lacks some. The sample has approximately 12,000 clones, approximately 80% seen once; the top ten hold about 13%. Study-level findings and limits: The CD8+ clonality of rheumatoid arthritis patients increased with age, whereas that of healthy controls did not.

Positive magnetic bead selection was used to isolate CD4+ and CD8+ cells; purity was checked by flow cytometry. The V gene is TRBV7-9, the J gene TRBJ2-3; D may be TRBD1 (6 bases). Sequencing was performed on CD8+ T cells sorted from blood. The sequence derives from a man in his fifties in good health. In DNA, the CDR3 is TGTGCCAGCGTGGACGGCACAGGGACGCAGTATTTT. Its protein product is CASVDGTGTQYF. Together with reference TRBV7-9 and TRBJ2-3, the CDR3 gives the full variable domain: DTGVSQNPRHKITKRGQNVTFRCDPISEHNRLYWYRQTLGQGPEFLTYFQNEAQLEKSRLLSDRFSAERPKGSFSTLEIQRTEQGDSAMYLCASVDGTGTQYFGPGTRLTVL.